This TCR beta chain was recorded in a study of blood T cells in healthy people across ages. A second about 7 to 12 cycle PCR used barcoded and J-beta primers. A template-switch adaptor containing 12 random nucleotides labeled each cDNA molecule. Researchers report that each sample yielded at least 2.5 million CDR3-containing paired-end reads. In TCRdb, the 5' RACE reads were re-called with MiXCR into one record per CDR3 protein. The table records 700,000 to 900,000 distinct CDR3 sequences, under 30% of them present only once. A note on this clonotype: Its antigen is currently unknown.

Study-wide results and caveats: Fewer expanded clones and more diversity marked long-lived versus aged donors.

These data are also associated with another study on T cells of mothers and their children. Per that study: Pairs that are related and pairs that are unrelated have TCR recombination output shaped similarly by thymic selection.

The source of this sequence is a boy between 10 and 17 years old in good health. Sequenced: blood.

CDR3 sequence reads: CASSSFLGTVETQYF. CDR3 nucleotide sequence: TGTGCCAGCAGCTCCTTCCTAGGGACAGTCGAGACCCAGTACTTC. The chain employs TRBV13 and TRBJ2-5; 7 bases line up with TRBD1. The junction had 10 bases not matched to a gene; V was cut back by 4 bases and J by 5 bases. The CDR3 runs 15 residues. Germline lookup yields CDR1 PRHDT and CDR2 FYEKMQ (reference sequence).